This T cell receptor beta chain was recovered during a study of blood T cell repertoires in COVID-19. Participants' own reports of clinical history determined their cohort assignment. The length of the CDR3 is 15 residues. Trimming at V came to 2 bases and at J to 4 bases, leaving 5 bases not matched to a gene. Germline V gene lookup returns CDR1 SGHNT and CDR2 YYREEE (reference sequence). This table comes from immunoSEQ multiplex PCR, and its TCRdb copy is limited to in-frame clones, with some not included. Of about 430,000 clones in the sample, 85% to 90% were seen once. V and J are TRBV5-4 and TRBJ2-1, with 8 positions matching TRBD2. This receptor was obtained from a man aged 25 to 45 who had recovered from COVID-19. Input material: PBMCs or T cells enriched from blood (not recorded which). For the CDR3, the DNA is TGTGCCAGCAGCTTTGGCGGGAGGTCATACAATGAGCAGTTCTTC. Its translation: CASSFGGRSYNEQFF. Looking up the rest from reference TRBV5-4 and TRBJ2-1 gives the full variable domain: ETGVTQSPTHLIKTRGQQVTLRCSSQSGHNTVSWYQQALGQGPQFIFQYYREEENGRGNFPPRFSGLQFPNYSSELNVNALELDDSALYLCASSFGGRSYNEQFFGPGTRLTVL.